This T cell receptor (beta chain) came from a study of Ad26.COV2.S vaccination and SARS-CoV-2 variants. Looking at the study overall: Ad26.COV2.S given intramuscularly, once or twice 56 days apart.

Profiling relied on immunoSEQ multiplex PCR, and the TCRdb table lists in-frame clones only, not all of them. The profile shows approximately 410,000 clones, more than 75% of them singletons. Germline V gives CDR1 SGDLS, CDR2 YYNGEE. Trimming stripped 0 bases from V and 9 bases from J, with 16 bases between. The CDR3 has 16 residues. The treatment here: 15 to 20 received Ad26.COV2.S at low or high dose, single or two shots; about five received placebo; per-sample allocation not given. The samples date from day 63 after the first vaccine or placebo injection. It was an adult aged 18-55 years in Boston who was the donor.

The rearrangement uses TRBV9 and TRBJ1-6, with D possibly matching TRBD1 (6 bases). This TCR derives from a person between 18 and 60 years old who received the Ad26.COV2.S COVID-19 vaccine or a placebo. Source: peripheral blood, taken in a trial of Ad26.COV2.S vaccine versus placebo. Here the CDR3 reads CASSVAAGAAGSPLHF. CDR3 bases: TGTGCCAGCAGCGTAGCTGCAGGGGCTGCTGGTTCACCCCTCCACTTT.